One and the same sample provided the 5 T cell receptor beta chains below, sequenced in a study of naive and memory T cell subsets. Two oligonucleotides, mixed equimolar, formed the beta constant-region primer covering TRBC1 and TRBC2. Four rounds of PCR amplified the ligated cDNA using nested alpha and beta constant-region primers plus SP2. One entry per CDR3 protein, called by TCRdb with MiXCR from the UMI-ligation and nested PCR reads. This table holds 85,000 to 130,000 distinct CDR3 sequences, approximately 15% found once. Antigens for these TCRs are unknown. General study points: Naive repertoires, especially CD8, held a few larger clonotypes, possibly memory cells re-expressing CD45RA.

Sequences were obtained from naive CD8+ T cells from blood. The receptors come from a human donor in good health.

V gene TRBV12-3 or TRBV12-4 combines with J gene TRBJ2-3; D perhaps matches TRBD2 (5 bases). Trimming removed 3 bases from V and 1 base from J, with 8 bases in between. The length of the CDR3 is 14 residues. Written as DNA, the CDR3 is TGTGCCAGCAGTTTCGGAGCGGGCACAGATACGCAGTATTTT. Its translation: CASSFGAGTDTQYF.

This clonotype was counted ten times or more. The CDR3 nucleotides are TGTGCCAGCAGCTCAAATAGCAATCAGCCCCAGCATTTT. As protein: CASSSNSNQPQHF. The chain recombines TRBV28 with TRBJ1-5; the D is unclear. CDR1 and CDR2 (germline): MDHEN, SYDVKM. Between the trimmed V and J ends, which lost 6 bases and 0 bases, there was a span of 6 bases. This CDR3 contains 13 residues.

This clonotype was found a few times. This sequence joins TRBV29-1 and TRBJ2-5; 7 nucleotides agree with TRBD2. The germline CDR1 and CDR2 sequences are SQVTM and ANQGSEA. CDR3 length equals 13 residues. The ends lost 4 bases at V and 5 bases at J; junction bases unmatched: 7. The CDR3 DNA reads TGCAGCGTTGGCGGGAGTCTGGTGGAGACCCAGTACTTC. Encoded protein: CSVGGSLVETQYF.

This chain links TRBV27 with TRBJ2-3, with a possible D match to TRBD2 (5 bases). Trimming took off 5 bases at V and 1 base at J, with 16 bases between the two ends. Germline V gene sequence: CDR1 MNHEY, CDR2 SMNVEV (reference sequence). The CDR3 runs 16 residues. CDR3 residues: CASSPGPRTGTDTQYF. The CDR3 DNA follows: TGTGCCAGCAGTCCGGGCCCGAGGACTGGCACAGATACGCAGTATTTT.

This clonotype occurred a few times. The J gene is TRBJ1-5, the V gene TRBV12-3 or TRBV12-4, with TRBD1 matching 8 bases. V dropped 4 bases and J dropped 3; count of bases not matched to a gene: 11. The CDR3 has 17 amino acids. CDR3 sequence (DNA): TGTGCCAGCAGTTCATTAAATGACAGGGGCCCCAATCAGCCCCAGCATTTT. Translated: CASSSLNDRGPNQPQHF.